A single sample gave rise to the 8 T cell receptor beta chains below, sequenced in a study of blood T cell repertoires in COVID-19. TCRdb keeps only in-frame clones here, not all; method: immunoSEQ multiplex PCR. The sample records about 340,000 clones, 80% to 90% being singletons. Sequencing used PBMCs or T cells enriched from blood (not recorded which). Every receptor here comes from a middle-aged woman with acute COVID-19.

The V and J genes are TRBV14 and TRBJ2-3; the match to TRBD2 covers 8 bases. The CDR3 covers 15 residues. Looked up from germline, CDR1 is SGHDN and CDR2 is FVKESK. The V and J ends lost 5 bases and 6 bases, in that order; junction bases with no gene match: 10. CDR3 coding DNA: TGTGCCAGCAGCTCATTAGCGGGGAGGTTGGATACGCAGTATTTT. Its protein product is CASSSLAGRLDTQYF.

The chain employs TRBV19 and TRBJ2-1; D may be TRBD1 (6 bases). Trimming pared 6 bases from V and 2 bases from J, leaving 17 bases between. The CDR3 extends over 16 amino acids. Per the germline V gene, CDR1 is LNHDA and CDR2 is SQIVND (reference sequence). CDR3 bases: TGTGCCAGTAGGGACTTGCGGCAGGGGACCTACAATGAGCAGTTCTTC. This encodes CASRDLRQGTYNEQFF.

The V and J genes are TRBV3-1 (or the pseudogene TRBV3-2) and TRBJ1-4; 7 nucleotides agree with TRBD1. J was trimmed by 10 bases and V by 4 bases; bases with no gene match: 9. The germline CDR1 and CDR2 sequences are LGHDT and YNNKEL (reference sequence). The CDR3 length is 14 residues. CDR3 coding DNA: TGTGCCAGCAGCCTCCCAGGGGGTTTAGCAAAACTGTTTTTT. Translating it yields CASSLPGGLAKLFF.

The CDR3 DNA is TGCGCCAGCAGCCAAGGACAGGGAACCACCGGGGAGCTGTTTTTT. Its translation: CASSQGQGTTGELFF. The genes are TRBV4-1 and TRBJ2-2, with 7 positions matching TRBD1. CDR3 length: 15 residues. V lost 1 base, J lost 4 bases, and 3 bases stayed unmatched. In germline, CDR1 is MGHRA, CDR2 YSYEKL.

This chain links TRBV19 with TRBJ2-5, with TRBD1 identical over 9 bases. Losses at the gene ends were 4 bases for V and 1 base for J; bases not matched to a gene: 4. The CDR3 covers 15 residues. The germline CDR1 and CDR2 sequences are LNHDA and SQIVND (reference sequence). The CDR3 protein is CASSKVTGGQETQYF. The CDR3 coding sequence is TGTGCCAGTAGTAAGGTGACAGGGGGCCAAGAGACCCAGTACTTC.

The CDR3 region is CATSRETGGATRTQYF. In DNA form, the CDR3 reads TGTGCCACCAGCAGAGAAACAGGGGGCGCAACTCGTACGCAGTATTTT. This chain joins TRBV15 and TRBJ2-3, with 9 bases identical to TRBD1. CDR1 is LNHNV and CDR2 is YYDKDF in the germline V gene (reference sequence). Losses at the gene ends were 0 bases for V and 8 bases for J; bases not matched to a gene: 9. The CDR3 runs to 16 residues.

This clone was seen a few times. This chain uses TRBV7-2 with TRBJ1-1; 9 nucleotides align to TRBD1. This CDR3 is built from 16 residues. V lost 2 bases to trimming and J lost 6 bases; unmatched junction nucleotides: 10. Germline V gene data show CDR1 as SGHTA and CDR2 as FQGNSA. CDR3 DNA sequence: TGTGCCAGCAGCTTACCCTTAGGACAGGGGAAGGCTGAAGCTTTCTTT. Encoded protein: CASSLPLGQGKAEAFF.

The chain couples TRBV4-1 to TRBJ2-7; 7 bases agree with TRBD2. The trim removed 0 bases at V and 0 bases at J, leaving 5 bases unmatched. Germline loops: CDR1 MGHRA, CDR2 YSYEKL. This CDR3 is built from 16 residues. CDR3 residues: CASSQEFGGISYEQYF. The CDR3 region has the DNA TGCGCCAGCAGCCAAGAATTCGGGGGGATCTCCTACGAGCAGTACTTC.